Presented here are 16 T cell receptor beta chains from one specimen sequenced in a study of blood T cell repertoires in COVID-19. Produced via immunoSEQ multiplex PCR; TCRdb's table is partial and in-frame only. Here the sample spans approximately 170,000 clones, approximately 86% being singletons. The sample was peripheral blood. All receptors derive from a woman at least 80 years old in a cohort sampled during active or convalescent COVID-19.

This clone showed up just a few times. CDR3 sequence reads: CASSPRQGKNNEQFF. DNA of the CDR3: TGTGCCAGCAGCCCGCGACAGGGCAAGAACAATGAGCAGTTCTTC. The chain uses TRBV11-3 and TRBJ2-1, with TRBD1 matching 7 bases. This CDR3 is built from 15 residues. Germline loops: CDR1 SGHNT, CDR2 YENEEA. V lost 5 bases and J lost 5; bases outside the gene matches: 9. The variable domain in full, completed from reference TRBV11-3 and TRBJ2-1, reads EAGVVQSPRYKIIEKKQPVAFWCNPISGHNTLYWYLQNLGQGPELLIRYENEEAVDDSQLPKDRFSAERLKGVDSTLKIQPAELGDSAVYLCASSPRQGKNNEQFFGPGTRLTVL.

This clone was observed once. The rearrangement links TRBV28 to TRBJ2-2, with unresolved D. Germline lookup yields CDR1 MDHEN and CDR2 SYDVKM. The CDR3 runs to 16 residues. Trimming left V 3 bases short and J 3 bases short, with 14 bases between. This CDR3 reads CASSFPDTGYTGELFF. CDR3 DNA sequence: TGTGCCAGCAGTTTCCCCGACACTGGTTACACCGGGGAGCTGTTTTTT.

This clone was observed a handful of times. The chain recombines TRBV19 with TRBJ1-3; tentative D call: TRBD1 (5 bases). V was pared by 6 bases and J by 3 bases, with 15 bases between. The CDR3 contains 15 residues. Looked up from germline, CDR1 is LNHDA and CDR2 is SQIVND (reference sequence). The CDR3 loop is CASSEGDLGGNTIYF. The CDR3 DNA reads TGTGCCAGTAGCGAAGGGGATCTGGGTGGAAACACCATATATTTT.

The chain combines TRBV25-1 with TRBJ2-1; TRBD2 aligns across 12 bases. The length of the CDR3 is 14 residues. With V trimmed by 8 bases and J by 4 bases, 3 bases remained unmatched. Germline V lookup: CDR1 MGHDK, CDR2 SYGVNS. CDR3 residues: CASSGLAGYNEQFF. CDR3 sequence (DNA): TGTGCCAGCTCGGGACTAGCGGGTTACAATGAGCAGTTCTTC.

The chain recombines TRBV12-5 with TRBJ2-1; 7 bases are a match to TRBD1. The CDR3 runs 15 residues. V trimming: 7 bases; J trimming: 8 bases; junction bases outside the gene matches: 14. The germline V gene has CDR1 LGHNT and CDR2 FRNRAP. The CDR3 DNA is TGTGCTAGTGCTCCGGGACAGCAGGCTAGGGATGAGCAGTTCTTC. Amino acid sequence: CASAPGQQARDEQFF.

The chain joins TRBV13 to TRBJ1-3, with unresolved D. The CDR3 has 14 amino acids. Germline CDR1 reads PRHDT; CDR2 reads FYEKMQ (reference sequence). V was cut by 2 bases and J by 4 bases, with 9 bases left in between. The CDR3 region is CASSLLSRGNTIYF. DNA of the CDR3: TGTGCCAGCAGCTTACTAAGCCGGGGAAACACCATATATTTT.

V usage is TRBV2 and J usage is TRBJ2-7; tentative D call: TRBD1 (6 bases). The CDR3 spans 13 residues. Trimming took off 6 bases at V and 2 bases at J, with 11 bases between the two ends. Germline V gives CDR1 SNHLY, CDR2 FYNNEI. The CDR3 spells CASRRDTTYEQYF. The CDR3 region has the DNA TGTGCCAGCAGGAGGGACACCACCTACGAGCAGTACTTC.

Points on this clone: A read error may be the cause here, since a much bigger clone is one base away. The CDR3 coding sequence is TGTGCCTTCAGACCGGAGACAGCCTACAATGAGCAGTTCTTC. Its translation: CAFRPETAYNEQFF. This chain connects TRBV27 to TRBJ2-1; TRBD1 is a possible D gene (5 bases). Germline V gives CDR1 MNHEY, CDR2 SMNVEV (reference sequence). V was trimmed by 11 bases and J by 2 bases, leaving 16 bases between them. The CDR3 totals 14 residues.

This CDR3 reads CASSPRTVPFYGYTF. CDR3 DNA: TGTGCCAGCAGCCCAAGGACAGTGCCATTTTATGGCTACACCTTC. The V call is TRBV7-8, the J call TRBJ1-2; D is possibly TRBD1 (6 bases). Germline V gene lookup returns CDR1 SGHVS and CDR2 FQNEAQ. V lost 5 bases to trimming and J lost 5 bases, with 18 bases between them. The CDR3 runs to 15 residues.

This clone has a single count. V and J are TRBV7-2 and TRBJ2-5; a weak D match, TRBD1 (5 bases). V was trimmed by 6 bases and J by 2 bases, leaving 16 bases between them. The CDR3 spans 15 residues. The germline V gene has CDR1 SGHTA and CDR2 FQGNSA. The DNA of the CDR3 is TGTGCCAGCAGACGGTTTCCGACAGAACAAGAGACCCAGTACTTC. This codes for CASRRFPTEQETQYF.

The chain recombines TRBV2 with TRBJ1-5; 7 nucleotides agree with TRBD1. Germline V gene data show CDR1 as SNHLY and CDR2 as FYNNEI. V trimming: 4 bases; J trimming: 5 bases; junction bases outside the gene matches: 8. CDR3 length: 15 residues. The CDR3 is CASSVEGARDQPQHF. DNA of the CDR3: TGTGCCAGCAGTGTAGAGGGGGCGCGTGATCAGCCCCAGCATTTT.

The chain couples TRBV10-2 to TRBJ2-7; D gene uncertain. Germline values: CDR1 WSHSY, CDR2 SAAADI. The CDR3 is 13 amino acids. Trimming stripped 5 bases from V and 6 bases from J, with 14 bases between. For the CDR3, the DNA is TGCGCCAGCAGTCCCGGTTTGGTGCCCGAGCAGTACTTC. Protein: CASSPGLVPEQYF.

This chain uses TRBV19 with TRBJ1-2; D uncertain. Looked up from germline, CDR1 is LNHDA and CDR2 is SQIVND (reference sequence). This CDR3 has 14 amino acids. V dropped 5 bases and J dropped 1 base, with 11 bases sitting between them. The CDR3 reads CASSGSWSNYGYTF. DNA for the CDR3: TGTGCCAGTAGTGGGTCGTGGAGTAACTATGGCTACACCTTC.

V is TRBV7-9 and J is TRBJ2-7, with D possibly being TRBD2 (6 bases). The germline gives CDR1 SEHNR, CDR2 FQNEAQ (reference sequence). CDR3 length: 16 residues. V lost 7 bases and J lost 4, with 23 bases in between. In DNA form, the CDR3 reads TGTGCCAGCACCCTTGGGGACTCCCGCGCCGGATACGAGCAGTACTTC. Amino acid sequence: CASTLGDSRAGYEQYF.

The chain couples TRBV19 to TRBJ2-3, with TRBD1 matching 10 bases. The germline gives CDR1 LNHDA, CDR2 SQIVND (reference sequence). The CDR3 covers 14 residues. J lost 5 bases, V lost 9 bases, and 8 bases had no gene match. The CDR3 nucleotides are TGTGCCAGCAATGACAGGGGGCGAATAGATACGCAGTATTTT. Amino acids: CASNDRGRIDTQYF.

The V and J genes are TRBV21-1 and TRBJ2-3; TRBD2, as called in the table, went unchecked against the DNA. TRBV21-1 is a pseudogene locus. The CDR3 loop spans 15 amino acids. The CDR3 reads CASSKQGGGPDTQYF. In nucleotides, the CDR3 is TGTGCCAGCAGCAAACAAGGTGGAGGGCCAGATACGCAGTATTTT.